One sample yielded the 24 T cell receptor beta chains listed below, sequenced in a study of blood T cells in healthy people across ages. Next came a second PCR, run for roughly 7 to 12 cycles, which used a sample-barcoded 5' primer along with a J-beta primer mix. TCRdb redid the calling of the 5' RACE reads with MiXCR, one entry per CDR3 protein. The table records about 940,000 distinct CDR3 sequences, roughly 48% of them present only once. What was sequenced was blood. These receptors were taken from a man aged 25 to 40 in good health.

The chain uses TRBV20-1 and TRBJ2-1; D remains unclear. This CDR3 contains 10 residues. Germline values: CDR1 DFQATT, CDR2 SNEGSKA (reference sequence). The V gene lost 3 bases and the J gene lost 8 bases, with 5 bases spanning the gap. Here the CDR3 DNA reads TGCAGTGCTAGGATTTATGAGCAGTTCTTC. This gives the protein CSARIYEQFF.

The chain couples TRBV6-2 or TRBV6-3 to TRBJ2-7; weak D call: TRBD2 (5 bases). The CDR3 has 14 amino acids. Trimming removed 8 bases at V and 1 base at J, with 15 bases between. In germline, CDR1 is MNHEY, CDR2 SVGEGT. CDR3 region: CASADRGPSYEQYF. CDR3 DNA sequence: TGTGCCAGCGCTGACCGAGGGCCGTCCTACGAGCAGTACTTC.

The V gene is TRBV7-9, the J gene TRBJ2-1; D gene ambiguous. Germline V gene data show CDR1 as SEHNR and CDR2 as FQNEAQ (reference sequence). The CDR3 has 14 amino acids. V dropped 0 bases and J dropped 9 bases, with 12 bases sitting between them. The CDR3 nucleotides are TGTGCCAGCAGCTTAGCACTGGGGTTTCGTGAGCAGTTCTTC. Amino acid sequence: CASSLALGFREQFF.

The CDR3 is CASTDSATGELFF. The CDR3 bases are TGTGCCAGTACGGACAGTGCGACCGGGGAGCTGTTTTTT. V is TRBV12-3 or TRBV12-4 and J is TRBJ2-2; possible D gene TRBD1, 6 bases. Trimming cost V 9 bases and J 5 bases, with 13 bases left between them. The CDR3 covers 13 residues.

This clonotype was detected a few times. One junction end does not reproduce the germline sequence, and a read error may be involved. The gene calls are TRBV20-1 and TRBJ2-5, with TRBD2 matching 11 bases. The CDR3 sequence is 15 residues long. The germline V gene has CDR1 DFQATT and CDR2 SNEGSKA (reference sequence). CDR3 in DNA: TGTAGTGCTCCGCGGGCGACTAGCGGGGAAGAGACCCAGTACTTC. Translating it yields CSAPRATSGEETQYF.

The rearrangement uses TRBV6-2 or TRBV6-3 and TRBJ1-2; the D is unclear. Looked up from germline, CDR1 is MNHEY and CDR2 is SVGEGT. The CDR3 has 13 residues. The ends were cut back, 4 bases at V and 6 bases at J, with 12 bases in the middle. CDR3 sequence: CASSSPEAHGYTF. The CDR3 bases are TGTGCCAGCAGTTCCCCAGAGGCCCATGGCTACACCTTC.

V is TRBV24-1 and J is TRBJ2-3; 7 positions match TRBD1. J was trimmed by 2 bases and V by 4 bases; bases with no gene match: 17. Per germline, CDR1 KGHDR and CDR2 SFDVKD. The CDR3 sequence is 19 residues long. CDR3 in DNA: TGTGCCACCAGTGAGAGGGGGCCCTCAATATTGAGAAACACAGATACGCAGTATTTT. It is translated as CATSERGPSILRNTDTQYF.

This clonotype was detected only a few times. CDR3 residues: CASSPQRGDIQYF. In DNA, the CDR3 is TGTGCCAGCAGCCCCCAGCGGGGAGACATTCAGTACTTC. The chain employs TRBV7-2 and TRBJ2-4; TRBD2 matches 7 bases. The length of the CDR3 is 13 residues. V lost 5 bases to trimming and J lost 8 bases; unmatched junction nucleotides: 6. Germline V gives CDR1 SGHTA, CDR2 FQGNSA.

Notes on this clonotype: Since a much larger clone is just one base distant, this may be a read error. This sequence joins TRBV7-2 and TRBJ1-2; D is unresolved. The CDR3 extends over 14 amino acids. Germline CDR1 and CDR2: SGHTA and FQGNSA. CDR3: CASSSTVSHYGCTF. Written as DNA, the CDR3 is TGTGCCAGCAGCTCCACGGTCTCCCACTATGGCTGCACCTTC.

This clonotype showed up just once. The chain joins TRBV20-1 to TRBJ2-1, with 10 positions matching TRBD2. Trimming took 0 bases from V and 7 from J; bases not matched to a gene: 9. There are 16 residues in the CDR3. Germline V gene data show CDR1 as DFQATT and CDR2 as SNEGSKA (reference sequence). CDR3 DNA sequence: TGCAGTGCTAGAGATCTCGAGCGGGGGGGCAGAAATGAGCAGTTCTTC. Translating gives CSARDLERGGRNEQFF.

CDR3 DNA: TGTGCCAGCAGTTTTAATCAGGGTAGAGCCTACGAGCAGTACTTC. Translation gives CASSFNQGRAYEQYF. The chain joins TRBV27 to TRBJ2-7; possible D gene TRBD1, 5 bases. The CDR3 length is 15 residues. V was trimmed by 3 bases and J by 2 bases, leaving 14 bases between them. The germline CDR1 and CDR2 sequences are MNHEY and SMNVEV (reference sequence).

J is TRBJ2-7 and V is TRBV27; 8 nucleotides align to TRBD2. This CDR3 is 15 amino acids long. Germline CDR1 and CDR2: MNHEY and SMNVEV (reference sequence). With V trimmed by 2 bases and J by 2 bases, 5 bases remained unmatched. The CDR3 protein is CASSLKMRGAYEQYF. CDR3 nucleotides: TGTGCCAGCAGTTTAAAGATGCGGGGGGCCTACGAGCAGTACTTC.

This clonotype was seen a single time. V is TRBV12-3 or TRBV12-4 and J is TRBJ2-7; perhaps D is TRBD1 or TRBD2 (6 bases each). There are 15 residues in the CDR3. Trimming shortened V by 6 bases and J by 1 base, and 16 bases separated the two germline ends. The chain's CDR3 is CASSRGLSSSYEQYF. In DNA form, the CDR3 reads TGTGCCAGCAGCCGGGGGCTGTCCTCTTCCTACGAGCAGTACTTC.

This clonotype was recorded a few times. The chain combines TRBV7-2 with TRBJ2-3; D is possibly TRBD1 (6 bases). This CDR3 region has 15 residues. Germline V gives CDR1 SGHTA, CDR2 FQGNSA. V dropped 2 bases and J dropped 3 bases, with 12 bases sitting between them. The CDR3 DNA is TGTGCCAGCAGCTTAATGCAGCAGGGGACAGATACGCAGTATTTT. Its translation is CASSLMQQGTDTQYF. The whole variable domain, remainder taken from reference TRBV7-2 and TRBJ2-3, is GAGVSQSPSNKVTEKGKDVELRCDPISGHTALYWYRQSLGQGLEFLIYFQGNSAPDKSGLPSDRFSAERTGGSVSTLTIQRTQQEDSAVYLCASSLMQQGTDTQYFGPGTRLTVL.

Only a few counts were recorded for this clonotype. This chain connects TRBV28 to TRBJ2-1; 7 nucleotides match TRBD1. From germline, CDR1 is MDHEN and CDR2 SYDVKM. The CDR3 is made up of 15 amino acids. The V gene end was trimmed by 6 bases and the J gene end by 1 base; junction bases not matched to a gene: 6. In nucleotides, the CDR3 is TGTGCCAGCAGCCCACAGGGGTTTTCCTACAATGAGCAGTTCTTC. It is translated as CASSPQGFSYNEQFF. Based on the CDR3 plus reference TRBV28 and TRBJ2-1, the full variable domain is DVKVTQSSRYLVKRTGEKVFLECVQDMDHENMFWYRQDPGLGLRLIYFSYDVKMKEKGDIPEGYSVSREKKERFSLILESASTNQTSMYLCASSPQGFSYNEQFFGPGTRLTVL.

The chain recombines TRBV20-1 with TRBJ1-1; D gene unclear. Germline V lookup: CDR1 DFQATT, CDR2 SNEGSKA (reference sequence). The V end was cut by 3 bases, the J end by 0 bases, with 14 bases between. CDR3 length equals 15 residues. The DNA of the CDR3 is TGCAGTGCTAGGGGGAAGGGAGGCGTGAACACTGAAGCTTTCTTT. As protein: CSARGKGGVNTEAFF.

The table lists this clonotype with a few counts. The chain has TRBV12-3 or TRBV12-4 and TRBJ1-2; TRBD1 aligns across 7 bases. The CDR3 spans 15 residues. V shed 3 bases, J shed 6 bases, and the junction held 10 bases outside the gene matches. The CDR3, as DNA: TGTGCCAGCAGTTTCCGACAGGGTATTGGCGATGGCTACACCTTC. Amino acid sequence: CASSFRQGIGDGYTF.

In its sample, this clonotype was seen a few times. This rearrangement joins TRBV6-6 to TRBJ2-1; 7 bases line up with TRBD2. Germline V gene lookup returns CDR1 MNHNY and CDR2 SVGAGI (reference sequence). V was pared by 5 bases and J by 9 bases, with 7 bases of the junction left unmatched. This CDR3 has 13 amino acids. Here the CDR3 reads CASSTSVSGEQFF. Here the CDR3 DNA reads TGTGCCAGCAGTACTAGCGTTTCGGGTGAGCAGTTCTTC.

The chain uses TRBV13 and TRBJ2-7; 8 nucleotides agree with TRBD1. The CDR3 loop spans 15 amino acids. Trimming at V came to 5 bases and at J to 1 base, leaving 7 bases not matched to a gene. Germline V gene lookup returns CDR1 PRHDT and CDR2 FYEKMQ (reference sequence). CDR3 protein: CASSPPTGVSYEQYF. CDR3 nucleotides: TGTGCCAGCAGCCCCCCGACAGGGGTGTCCTACGAGCAGTACTTC.

The chain has TRBV27 and TRBJ2-4; 7 bases align to TRBD1. The better agreement between TRBJ2-7 and the DNA end casts doubt on the J call. Germline values: CDR1 MNHEY, CDR2 SMNVEV (reference sequence). The CDR3 length is 14 residues. The CDR3: CASSADRVSGEQYF. The CDR3 DNA follows: TGTGCCAGCAGTGCAGACAGGGTTTCAGGCGAGCAGTACTTC.

In DNA, the CDR3 is TGTGCCAGCAGTGAGCCGGGACAGGGGTATCCACCCCTCCACTTT. Protein product: CASSEPGQGYPPLHF. This sequence joins TRBV6-1 and TRBJ1-6; 10 bases agree with TRBD1. The V and J ends lost 3 bases and 11 bases, in that order; junction bases with no gene match: 7. The germline CDR1 and CDR2 sequences are MNHNS and SASEGT. The CDR3 sequence is 15 residues long.

This clonotype showed up just a few times. The chain employs TRBV29-1 and TRBJ2-3; the D gene is possibly TRBD2 (6 bases). V was clipped by 3 bases and J by 7 bases, with 11 bases between them. The germline V gene has CDR1 SQVTM and CDR2 ANQGSEA. CDR3 length: 12 residues. The CDR3 coding sequence is TGCAGCGTTGAGCTGAGCGGGTATACGCAGTATTTT. Translated, it gives CSVELSGYTQYF.

This chain links TRBV7-9 with TRBJ2-7; 7 bases map to TRBD1. This CDR3 has 15 residues. V lost 0 bases to trimming and J lost 1 base; unmatched junction nucleotides: 3. Germline CDR1 and CDR2: SEHNR and FQNEAQ (reference sequence). In nucleotides, the CDR3 is TGTGCCAGCAGCTTAGCGCTGACAGGGTCCTACGAGCAGTACTTC. Its protein product is CASSLALTGSYEQYF.

On this clonotype: This may arise from a read error, as a much more abundant clone is one base away. The chain uses TRBV6-5 and TRBJ2-7; 8 bases are shared with TRBD2. V lost 8 bases to trimming and J lost 6 bases; unmatched junction nucleotides: 15. This CDR3 spans 15 amino acids. Germline CDR1 and CDR2: MNHEY and SVGAGI. The CDR3: CASAKRRAGVGEQYF. CDR3 nucleotides: TGTGCCAGCGCCAAGAGACGAGCGGGGGTCGGCGAGCAGTACTTC.